This T cell receptor beta chain was found in a study of human T cells and chemical hapten exposure. Regarding the study as a whole: With DPC sensitization, TCRs exceeding 1 in 1000 frequency showed no change.

As to this clonotype: What it binds is not known.

TCRdb redid the calling of the RACE reads with MiXCR, one entry per CDR3 protein. Of around 300,000 distinct CDR3 sequences listed, about 5% are singletons. Time point here: pre-sensitization, week 0. Treatment reported: therapeutic diphenylcyclopropenone sensitization with weekly scalp DPC. Extraction yielded total RNA from whole blood (unfractionated). Per germline, CDR1 SEHNR and CDR2 FQNEAQ (reference sequence). Trimming stripped 0 bases from V and 5 bases from J, with 14 bases between. The length of the CDR3 is 15 residues. The sample here was whole blood, taken in connection with sensitization to the hapten diphenylcyclopropenone (DPC). The TCR was taken from a woman aged 18-29 years with alopecia areata. Some clones in this sample may be carry-over from other donors' samples. The chain couples TRBV7-9 to TRBJ2-7, with TRBD1 as a possible D gene (6 bases). CDR3: CASSLAIGQTDEQYF. CDR3 DNA sequence: TGTGCCAGCAGCTTAGCAATTGGACAGACCGACGAGCAGTACTTC.